This T cell receptor beta chain was observed in a study of shared clonotypes between healthy human individuals. This CDR3 has 18 amino acids. Germline V gene lookup returns CDR1 SGHRS and CDR2 YFSETQ. Trimming removed 0 bases at V and 0 bases at J, with 16 bases between. On this clone itself: The antigen remains undetermined.

The method was immunoSEQ multiplex PCR; TCRdb's version includes in-frame clones alone and lacks a portion of them. This table has 2 million to 2.5 million clones, just over 90% appearing once. Study-wide points: Naive subsets tended to show greater estimated richness than memory subsets.

The source of this sequence is a man aged 18 to 29 in good health. Some clones in this sample may be carry-over from other donors' samples. Specimen: naive CD4+ T cells from PBMCs. Subset described: CD45RA+ positively selected. The chain combines TRBV5-1 with TRBJ2-1; D remains unclear. CDR3 in amino acids: CASSLGVLTQYSYNEQFF. The CDR3 bases are TGCGCCAGCAGCTTGGGCGTGCTCACACAATACTCCTACAATGAGCAGTTCTTC.